This is a list of T cell receptor beta chains from one sample in a study of blood T cell repertoires in COVID-19. TCRdb keeps only in-frame clones here, not all; method: immunoSEQ multiplex PCR. The repertoire has more than 20,000 clones, about 91% of them found once; the top ten carry approximately 19%. The sequenced material came from peripheral blood. Receptors originate from a human donor in a cohort sampled during active COVID-19. Both conserved end residues are trimmed from each CDR3. Fields, in order: J gene, V gene, CDR3 protein.

TRBJ2-1 TRBV7-2 ASSLLGTSGSGEQF
TRBJ1-2 TRBV4-2 ASSQEPQTTGVGYT
TRBJ2-7 TRBV2 ASGTGSYEQY
TRBJ2-7 TRBV5-8 ASSLRGLNEQY
TRBJ2-2 TRBV6-1 ASSGGLAGPNTGELF
TRBJ1-2 TRBV19 ASSIQGQAYGYT
TRBJ1-1 TRBV11-1 ASSPTSVNTEAF
TRBJ2-7 TRBV10-3 AISNQGNHEQY
TRBJ1-2 TRBV6-5 ASLDRHLPYGYT
TRBJ1-1 TRBV18 ASSLTTGEWYTEAF